The clone carrying this TCR beta chain was picked up many times. No antigen is known for it. This specimen belongs to a study of early T cells in non-severe SARS-CoV-2 infection. Study context: Chains were unpaired, as sequencing was done on bulk RNA from unsorted whole blood.

Study findings and constraints: VDJdb matching, biased toward anti-spike CD8 responses, missed private and CD4 specificities.

From the 5' RACE reads, TCRdb called clonotypes with MiXCR, one entry per CDR3 protein. This table holds about 22,000 distinct CDR3 sequences, about 4% found once. Germline CDR1 SEHNR, CDR2 FQNEAQ (reference sequence). The CDR3 extends over 17 amino acids. V gave up 5 bases and J gave up 5 bases; unmatched junction bases: 9. The chain is built from TRBV7-9 and TRBJ2-3; 14 positions match TRBD2. The sequencing input was whole blood. This TCR was sampled from an adult who was a healthcare worker with PCR-confirmed SARS-CoV-2 infection or an uninfected control (not recorded which). Here the CDR3 DNA reads TGTGCCAGCAGCAAAAGAGGACTAGCGGGGGGCCTAGATACGCAGTATTTT. Its protein product is CASSKRGLAGGLDTQYF.